What follows are 23 T cell receptor beta chains derived from one specimen sequenced in a study of blood T cells in healthy people across ages (dated by TCRdb to between 2015 and 2016). Receptors were amplified or captured by 5' RACE. Reads for this sample came from an Illumina HiSeq 2500. The second PCR ran for about 6 to 11 cycles and used a J-beta primer mix along with a sample-barcoded 5' primer. TCRdb itself trimmed the public reads at Q25 with fastp, ran MiXCR and retained productive beta chains. Under each unique CDR3 protein, matching rows form one entry showing the most common genes and DNA. Recorded for this sample are around 1.7 million distinct CDR3 sequences; roughly 27% of them occurred a single time. About 7.7% of the sample goes to the ten largest clones. Sample: blood. The receptors shown here come from a woman aged 25-40 years in good health.

Ten or more counts support this clonotype. V usage is TRBV20-1 and J usage is TRBJ2-1; TRBD2 might be the D (5 bases). The V gene's germline CDR1 is DFQATT and CDR2 SNEGSKA (reference sequence). V lost 6 bases and J lost 8, with 17 bases in between. There are 13 residues in the CDR3. The CDR3 DNA is TGCAGTGCCAAAGGGCCCCTCGGGGATGAGCAGTTCTTC. This gives the protein CSAKGPLGDEQFF.

This clonotype was recorded only once. This chain joins TRBV5-1 and TRBJ2-5, with D possibly matching TRBD1 (6 bases). Germline loops: CDR1 SGHRS, CDR2 YFSETQ. Trimming removed 5 bases from V and 2 bases from J, with 13 bases in between. This CDR3 has 14 residues. The chain's CDR3 is CASRIRQGQETQYF. The CDR3 DNA reads TGCGCCAGCAGAATTAGGCAGGGGCAAGAGACCCAGTACTTC.

Notes on this clonotype: It may be a read error: a sequence one base away is much more abundant. The chain uses TRBV20-1 and TRBJ1-2, with unresolved D. This CDR3 is built from 12 residues. CDR1 and CDR2 (germline): DFQATT, SNEGSKA (reference sequence). The ends were cut back, 4 bases at V and 4 bases at J, with 10 bases in the middle. In nucleotides, the CDR3 is TGCAGTGCTAATAGTCAGCTCTATGGCTACACCTTC. Amino acid sequence: CSANSQLYGYTF.

A note on this clonotype: With a much larger clone just one base away, this may be a read error. The genes are TRBV6-6 and TRBJ2-7; D is uncertain. Trimming left V 5 bases short and J 4 bases short, with 15 bases between. Germline-derived CDR1 and CDR2 are MNHNY and SVGAGI (reference sequence). CDR3 length: 14 residues. In DNA, the CDR3 is TGTGCCAGCAGTCTACGGGCGGACGTATACGAGCAGTACTTC. Protein product: CASSLRADVYEQYF.

The chain's CDR3 is CASSISGGASNYNEQFF. The CDR3 DNA reads as TGTGCCAGCAGCATTAGCGGGGGGGCTTCAAATTACAATGAGCAGTTCTTC. The rearrangement uses TRBV9 and TRBJ2-1, with TRBD2 matching 11 bases. The V and J ends lost 4 bases and 4 bases, in that order; junction bases with no gene match: 10. Germline V lookup: CDR1 SGDLS, CDR2 YYNGEE. This CDR3 contains 17 residues.

The gene calls are TRBV20-1 and TRBJ1-2; D gene ambiguous. Germline lookup yields CDR1 DFQATT and CDR2 SNEGSKA (reference sequence). The ends were cut back, 8 bases at V and 7 bases at J, with 14 bases in the middle. The CDR3 is 11 amino acids. The CDR3 nucleotides read TGCAGTTCCCCCCGCGAGAGTGGCTACACCTTC. Translated: CSSPRESGYTF.

Only a few counts were recorded for this clonotype. The chain uses TRBV7-9 and TRBJ1-5, with D possibly being TRBD1 (6 bases). This CDR3 region has 16 residues. Germline values: CDR1 SEHNR, CDR2 FQNEAQ (reference sequence). Trimming removed 4 bases from V and 1 base from J, with 14 bases in between. CDR3: CASSSTLGGSNQPQHF. DNA of the CDR3: TGTGCCAGCAGCTCTACCTTGGGGGGCAGCAATCAGCCCCAGCATTTT.

The V and J genes are TRBV20-1 and TRBJ2-7; D is perhaps TRBD2 (6 bases). The closer fit of TRBJ2-5 to the DNA end suggests the J call may be wrong. This CDR3 is 16 amino acids long. CDR1 and CDR2 from the germline V gene are DFQATT and SNEGSKA (reference sequence). Written as DNA, the CDR3 is TGCAGTGCTAGAGATGGGGGGAGTGGCCTCGAAGAGACCCAGTACTTC. It translates to CSARDGGSGLEETQYF.

The chain recombines TRBV29-1 with TRBJ1-4, with D maybe TRBD1 (6 bases). Germline lookup yields CDR1 SQVTM and CDR2 ANQGSEA. This CDR3 has 11 residues. V was pared by 6 bases and J by 5 bases, with 7 bases between. Written as DNA, the CDR3 is TGCAGCGTAGGACAGAATGAAAAACTGTTTTTT. Translation: CSVGQNEKLFF.

The V gene is TRBV20-1, the J gene TRBJ1-2, with TRBD1 matching 7 bases. Germline V lookup: CDR1 DFQATT, CDR2 SNEGSKA (reference sequence). The CDR3 has 15 residues. V shed 6 bases, J shed 0 bases, and the junction held 10 bases outside the gene matches. The CDR3 region is CSAERGTVSNYGYTF. The CDR3 nucleotides read TGCAGTGCAGAGAGGGGGACAGTCTCTAACTATGGCTACACCTTC.

The genes are TRBV12-3 or TRBV12-4 and TRBJ1-1, with no clear D. This CDR3 spans 14 amino acids. Trimming stripped 7 bases from V and 8 bases from J, with 20 bases between. The CDR3 region is CASTSSLDIFEAFF. DNA for the CDR3: TGTGCCAGCACCAGTTCCCTCGACATCTTCGAAGCTTTCTTT.

Ten or more counts support this clonotype. J is TRBJ2-7 and V is TRBV20-1, with D perhaps TRBD2 (5 bases). Germline V gene lookup returns CDR1 DFQATT and CDR2 SNEGSKA (reference sequence). V was trimmed by 6 bases and J by 4 bases, leaving 10 bases between them. This CDR3 has 11 amino acids. In DNA, the CDR3 is TGCAGTGCCTCCAGAGGGTACGAGCAGTACTTC. Protein product: CSASRGYEQYF.

The chain links TRBV30 to TRBJ1-1; 8 bases align to TRBD1. This CDR3 is built from 14 residues. V was clipped by 4 bases and J by 2 bases; unmatched bases: 6. Looked up from germline, CDR1 is GTSNPN and CDR2 is SVGIG (reference sequence). The CDR3 DNA reads TGTGCCTGGAACGAGGACAGGGTAAACACTGAAGCTTTCTTT. Its protein is CAWNEDRVNTEAFF.

This clonotype has only a few counts. CDR3: CASSLRDGIYEQYF. The CDR3, as DNA: TGTGCCAGCAGTCTCCGGGACGGAATCTACGAGCAGTACTTC. This chain connects TRBV27 to TRBJ2-7, with D perhaps assigned TRBD1 or TRBD2 (5 bases each). V was clipped by 5 bases and J by 3 bases, with 14 bases between them. This CDR3 is 14 amino acids long. The V gene's germline CDR1 is MNHEY and CDR2 SMNVEV (reference sequence).

The DNA of the CDR3 is TGTGCCAGCAGCAAATCCGGTAGTTTGGAGACCCAGTACTTC. Protein product: CASSKSGSLETQYF. The V call is TRBV21-1, the J call TRBJ2-5; the table names TRBD2, a call not compared with the DNA. TRBV21-1 counts as a pseudogene. The CDR3 loop spans 14 amino acids.

This clonotype was picked up a small number of times. The chain recombines TRBV20-1 with TRBJ1-6; the D is unclear. The V and J ends lost 0 bases and 9 bases respectively, with 12 bases between them. This CDR3 comprises 14 residues. Germline V CDR1 and CDR2: DFQATT, SNEGSKA (reference sequence). The CDR3 region is CSARDPGFGSPLHF. The CDR3 bases are TGCAGTGCTAGAGATCCTGGATTTGGTTCACCCCTCCACTTT.

The sample holds a few counts of this clonotype. V usage is TRBV7-3 and J usage is TRBJ2-1; TRBD2 agrees at 10 bases. The CDR3 is 20 amino acids. V lost 1 base and J lost 5; bases outside the gene matches: 17. The germline V gene encodes CDR1 SGHTA and CDR2 FQGTGA. The CDR3, as DNA: TGTGCCAGCAGCTTAAGAGCGGGGGGGACGATAGGCCTTGTTAACAATGAGCAGTTCTTC. Translation gives CASSLRAGGTIGLVNNEQFF.

This clonotype was picked up a small number of times. The gene calls are TRBV6-6 and TRBJ1-1; D is ambiguous. The CDR3 spans 12 residues. Trimming took off 10 bases at V and 6 bases at J, with 15 bases between the two ends. Per germline, CDR1 MNHNY and CDR2 SVGAGI (reference sequence). The CDR3, as DNA: TGTGCCACCTCGGGGTCAAACCCTGAAGCTTTCTTT. This encodes CATSGSNPEAFF.

On this clonotype: The conserved phenylalanine or tryptophan is not found at the CDR3 terminus, so this likely reflects a read error. The chain uses TRBV6-1 and TRBJ1-5; 7 nucleotides align to TRBD1. Germline V gene sequence: CDR1 MNHNS, CDR2 SASEGT. Losses at the gene ends were 7 bases for V and 3 bases for J; bases not matched to a gene: 6. This CDR3 is 14 amino acids long. The DNA of the CDR3 is TGTGCCAGCACCCTGGGACAGCCCAATCAGCCCCAGCATTTG. Translated, it gives CASTLGQPNQPQHL.

This clonotype showed up just a few times. The junction differs from germline at one of its ends, possibly a read error. The rearrangement uses TRBV14 and TRBJ2-1, with 9 bases matching TRBD2. There are 17 residues in the CDR3. In germline, CDR1 is SGHDN, CDR2 FVKESK. CDR3 sequence (DNA): TGTGCCAGCAGCCAAGTTTTCGGGACTAGCTTGGACAATGGGCAGTTCTTC. This encodes CASSQVFGTSLDNGQFF. Full variable domain (missing parts from reference TRBV14 and TRBJ2-1): EAGVTQFPSHSVIEKGQTVTLRCDPISGHDNLYWYRRVMGKEIKFLLHFVKESKQDESGMPNNRFLAERTGGTYSTLKVQPAELEDSGVYFCASSQVFGTSLDNGQFFGPGTRLTVL.

This clonotype was detected only a few times. The chain carries TRBV6-2 or TRBV6-3 and TRBJ2-7; TRBD2 matches 11 bases. The V gene's germline CDR1 is MNHEY and CDR2 SVGEGT. The CDR3 sequence is 18 residues long. V dropped 8 bases and J dropped 1; count of bases not matched to a gene: 16. CDR3 in DNA: TGTGCCAGCCTCCAAACCCCACTAGCGGGAGTTCCGTCCTACGAGCAGTACTTC. This translates into CASLQTPLAGVPSYEQYF.

Worth noting for this clonotype: A much larger clone differs by one base, so this may be a read error. The J gene is TRBJ2-3, the V gene TRBV9; D unclear. This CDR3 region has 14 residues. From germline, CDR1 is SGDLS and CDR2 YYNGEE. CDR3: CASSVTTPPDTRYF. For the CDR3, the DNA is TGTGCCAGCAGCGTAACGACTCCGCCAGATACGCGGTATTTT.

This sequence joins TRBV7-9 and TRBJ2-1; the D is unclear. V lost 1 base and J 0 bases, leaving 7 bases between the germline ends. Germline V gene data show CDR1 as SEHNR and CDR2 as FQNEAQ (reference sequence). The CDR3 runs 15 residues. CDR3 DNA sequence: TGTGCCAGCAGCTTAGGTTCCTTCTCCTACAATGAGCAGTTCTTC. As protein: CASSLGSFSYNEQFF. The full variable domain, in which reference TRBV7-9 and TRBJ2-1 provide the parts outside the CDR3, is DTGVSQNPRHKITKRGQNVTFRCDPISEHNRLYWYRQTLGQGPEFLTYFQNEAQLEKSRLLSDRFSAERPKGSFSTLEIQRTEQGDSAMYLCASSLGSFSYNEQFFGPGTRLTVL.